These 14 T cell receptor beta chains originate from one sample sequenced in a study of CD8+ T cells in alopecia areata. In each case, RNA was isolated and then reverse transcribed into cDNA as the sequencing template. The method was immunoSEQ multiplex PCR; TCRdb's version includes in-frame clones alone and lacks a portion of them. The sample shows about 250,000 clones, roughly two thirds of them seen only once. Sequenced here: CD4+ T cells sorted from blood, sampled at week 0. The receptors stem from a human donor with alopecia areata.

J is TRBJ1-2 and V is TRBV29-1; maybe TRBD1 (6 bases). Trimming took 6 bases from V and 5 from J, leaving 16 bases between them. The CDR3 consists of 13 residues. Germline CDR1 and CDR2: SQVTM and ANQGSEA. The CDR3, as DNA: TGCAGCGTCGCTGACCCGGACAGATATGGCTACACCTTC. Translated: CSVADPDRYGYTF.

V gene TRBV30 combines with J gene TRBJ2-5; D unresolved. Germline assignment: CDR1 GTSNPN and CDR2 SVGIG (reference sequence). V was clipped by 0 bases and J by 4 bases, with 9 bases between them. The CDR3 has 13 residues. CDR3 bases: TGTGCCTGGAGTGTACACGGTGGAGAGACCCAGTACTTC. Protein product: CAWSVHGGETQYF.

CDR3 bases: TGTGCCTGGACAGACAGGGGATTTACGCAGTATTTT. This encodes CAWTDRGFTQYF. The chain carries TRBV30 and TRBJ2-3; 8 bases agree with TRBD1. Germline values: CDR1 GTSNPN, CDR2 SVGIG (reference sequence). Trimming took 4 bases from V and 8 from J; bases not matched to a gene: 5. The CDR3 loop spans 12 amino acids.

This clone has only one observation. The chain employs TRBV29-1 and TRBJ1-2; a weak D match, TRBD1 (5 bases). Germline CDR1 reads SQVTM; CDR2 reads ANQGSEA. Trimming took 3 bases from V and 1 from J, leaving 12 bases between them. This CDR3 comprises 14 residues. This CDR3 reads CSVEAGPNNYGYTF. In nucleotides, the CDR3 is TGCAGCGTTGAGGCGGGACCAAATAACTATGGCTACACCTTC.

The DNA for the CDR3 is TGTGCCAGCAGTTCCCCCCAGTCGGGCAATCAGCCCCAGCATTTT. Its protein is CASSSPQSGNQPQHF. The chain combines TRBV27 with TRBJ1-5; D is unclear. The CDR3 has 15 amino acids. The ends were cut back, 4 bases at V and 2 bases at J, with 12 bases in the middle. The V gene's germline CDR1 is MNHEY and CDR2 SMNVEV (reference sequence).

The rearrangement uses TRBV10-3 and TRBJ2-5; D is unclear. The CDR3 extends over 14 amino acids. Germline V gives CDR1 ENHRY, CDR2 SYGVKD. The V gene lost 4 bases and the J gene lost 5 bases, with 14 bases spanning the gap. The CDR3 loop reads CAISVRGPGETQYF. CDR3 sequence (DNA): TGTGCCATCAGTGTGCGCGGCCCCGGGGAGACCCAGTACTTC.

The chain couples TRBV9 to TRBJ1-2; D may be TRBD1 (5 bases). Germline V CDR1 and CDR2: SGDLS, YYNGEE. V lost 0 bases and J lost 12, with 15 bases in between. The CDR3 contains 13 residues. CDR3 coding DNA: TGTGCCAGCAGCGTAGGTCGGGACGGAGCTCACACCTTC. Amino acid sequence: CASSVGRDGAHTF.

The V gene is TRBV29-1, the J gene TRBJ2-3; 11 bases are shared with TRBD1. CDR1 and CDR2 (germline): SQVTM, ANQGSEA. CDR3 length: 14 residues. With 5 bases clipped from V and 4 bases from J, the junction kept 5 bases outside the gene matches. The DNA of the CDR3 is TGCAGCGTTTACACGGGACAGGGGGCAGATACGCAGTATTTT. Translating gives CSVYTGQGADTQYF.

The CDR3, as DNA: TGTGCCAGCAACGGGAGGGAGACCCAGTACTTC. Translating it yields CASNGRETQYF. The V call is TRBV2, the J call TRBJ2-5, with 7 bases fitting TRBD2. The CDR3 runs to 11 residues. V shed 7 bases and J 5 bases; nucleotides not matched to a gene: 1. CDR1 is SNHLY and CDR2 is FYNNEI in the germline V gene.

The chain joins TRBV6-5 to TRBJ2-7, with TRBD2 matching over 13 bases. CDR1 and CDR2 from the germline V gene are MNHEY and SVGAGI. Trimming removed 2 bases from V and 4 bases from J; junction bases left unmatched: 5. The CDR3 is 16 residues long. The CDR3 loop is CASSYGGLAGEYEQYF. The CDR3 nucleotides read TGTGCCAGCAGTTACGGCGGACTAGCGGGAGAATACGAGCAGTACTTC.

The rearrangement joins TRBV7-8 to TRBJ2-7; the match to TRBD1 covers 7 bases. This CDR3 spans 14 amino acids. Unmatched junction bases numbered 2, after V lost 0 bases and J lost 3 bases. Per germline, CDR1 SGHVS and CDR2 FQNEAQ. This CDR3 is CASSLAGTVYEQYF. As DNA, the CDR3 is TGTGCCAGCAGCTTAGCGGGGACAGTCTACGAGCAGTACTTC.

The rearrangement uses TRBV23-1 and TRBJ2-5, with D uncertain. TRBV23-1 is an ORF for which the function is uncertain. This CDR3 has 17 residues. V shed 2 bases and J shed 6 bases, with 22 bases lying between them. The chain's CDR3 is CASSQQHPDCYLKTQYF. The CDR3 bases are TGCGCCAGCAGTCAACAACACCCCGATTGTTATTTAAAGACCCAGTACTTC.

Here the CDR3 DNA reads TGTGCCAGCAGTGGACCTCGGGGACTAGGTCATGTCAATGAGCAGTTCTTC. It is translated as CASSGPRGLGHVNEQFF. J is TRBJ2-1 and V is TRBV6-1, with 8 nucleotides matching TRBD2. Trimming took 4 bases from V and 6 from J; bases not matched to a gene: 14. The CDR3 runs to 17 residues. Looked up from germline, CDR1 is MNHNS and CDR2 is SASEGT.

Here the CDR3 DNA reads TGTGCCTGGAGTGGGGGAGGTTATGGCTACACCTTC. Amino acids: CAWSGGGYGYTF. The V and J genes are TRBV30 and TRBJ1-2; D gene ambiguous. In germline, CDR1 is GTSNPN, CDR2 SVGIG (reference sequence). V was shortened by 1 base and J by 5 bases, with 8 bases between the two germline ends. This CDR3 spans 12 amino acids.